The 27 T cell receptor beta chains given below trace back to one sample, sequenced in a study of blood T cell repertoires in COVID-19. Produced via immunoSEQ multiplex PCR; TCRdb's table is partial and in-frame only. Altogether around 340,000 clones are present, over 85% being singletons, with the ten largest covering 3% to 4.5%. Sequencing was carried out using peripheral blood. Receptors were obtained from a woman in her fifties or sixties with COVID-19, enrolled during active disease.

The chain recombines TRBV6-5 with TRBJ2-3, with 15 nucleotides matching TRBD2. This CDR3 has 15 residues. Germline-derived CDR1 and CDR2 are MNHEY and SVGAGI. Trimming cost V 7 bases and J 7 bases; bases outside gene matches: 6. DNA for the CDR3: TGTGCCAGCACCGGACTAGCGGGGGGGCATAATACGCAGTATTTT. This gives the protein CASTGLAGGHNTQYF.

This chain links TRBV5-1 with TRBJ1-1; TRBD1 might be the D (5 bases). This CDR3 comprises 14 residues. The germline V gene has CDR1 SGHRS and CDR2 YFSETQ. Trimming took 4 bases from V and 5 from J, leaving 15 bases between them. Here the CDR3 reads CASSPDPGGTEAFF. The CDR3 DNA follows: TGCGCCAGCAGCCCCGACCCCGGGGGGACTGAAGCTTTCTTT.

This chain links TRBV30 with TRBJ1-2; 9 bases line up with TRBD1. Germline trimming cut 0 bases from V and 7 bases from J; bases unmatched to any gene: 3. Germline lookup yields CDR1 GTSNPN and CDR2 SVGIG (reference sequence). This CDR3 spans 13 amino acids. CDR3 coding DNA: TGTGCCTGGAGTGTACAGGGGGCGCTTGGCTACACCTTC. Protein: CAWSVQGALGYTF.

This clone was recorded a few times. V gene TRBV5-1 combines with J gene TRBJ1-4, with a possible D match to TRBD1 (6 bases). The CDR3 loop spans 15 amino acids. With 2 bases removed from V and 1 base from J, the gap between germline ends came to 9 bases. Germline assignment: CDR1 SGHRS and CDR2 YFSETQ. In DNA form, the CDR3 reads TGCGCCAGCAGCTTTGTAGGGGGAACTAATGAAAAACTGTTTTTT. Translating gives CASSFVGGTNEKLFF.

This chain connects TRBV28 to TRBJ2-3; weak D call: TRBD1 (7 bases). Trimming cost V 5 bases and J 0 bases, with 9 bases left between them. The CDR3 runs to 14 residues. CDR1 and CDR2 (germline): MDHEN, SYDVKM. The CDR3 spells CASSQGGSTDTQYF. The CDR3 nucleotides read TGTGCCAGCAGTCAGGGGGGAAGCACAGATACGCAGTATTTT.

This sequence joins TRBV6-5 and TRBJ1-3; D remains unclear. Per the germline V gene, CDR1 is MNHEY and CDR2 is SVGAGI. Trimming pared 6 bases from V and 1 base from J, leaving 10 bases between. CDR3 length: 14 amino acids. The CDR3 bases are TGTGCCAGCAGACACCGGGATTCTGGAAACACCATATATTTT. Translating gives CASRHRDSGNTIYF.

The J gene is TRBJ1-1, the V gene TRBV5-4; 8 bases line up with TRBD1. The CDR3 is 15 residues long. Germline trimming cut 4 bases from V and 2 bases from J; bases unmatched to any gene: 7. The germline CDR1 and CDR2 sequences are SGHNT and YYREEE (reference sequence). The CDR3 DNA sequence: TGTGCCAGCAGCGCCCCCGACAGGGGAAACACTGAAGCTTTCTTT. Encoded protein: CASSAPDRGNTEAFF. The entire variable domain, with the rest obtained from reference TRBV5-4 and TRBJ1-1, is as follows: ETGVTQSPTHLIKTRGQQVTLRCSSQSGHNTVSWYQQALGQGPQFIFQYYREEENGRGNFPPRFSGLQFPNYSSELNVNALELDDSALYLCASSAPDRGNTEAFFGQGTRLTVV.

The chain links TRBV6-5 to TRBJ2-3; D is perhaps TRBD1 (5 bases). V gave up 4 bases and J gave up 2 bases, with 10 bases separating them. Per the germline V gene, CDR1 is MNHEY and CDR2 is SVGAGI. This CDR3 has 14 residues. The CDR3 bases are TGTGCCAGCAGTTCCCTGACAGCCACAGATACGCAGTATTTT. This codes for CASSSLTATDTQYF.

The CDR3 spells CASSIGAGRFNDQPQHF. The CDR3 region has the DNA TGTGCCAGTAGTATAGGTGCAGGGAGGTTCAACGATCAGCCCCAGCATTTT. The rearrangement uses TRBV19 and TRBJ1-5; tentatively, D is TRBD1 (5 bases). This CDR3 region has 17 residues. CDR1 LNHDA and CDR2 SQIVND come from the germline V gene (reference sequence). V gave up 1 base and J gave up 5 bases, with 18 bases separating them.

This clone turned up a few times. The rearrangement joins TRBV29-1 to TRBJ2-3; the D gene is possibly TRBD2 (6 bases). Per germline, CDR1 SQVTM and CDR2 ANQGSEA. The CDR3 loop spans 14 amino acids. V dropped 6 bases and J dropped 3 bases, with 16 bases sitting between them. The CDR3 protein is CSVPMRGRTDTQYF. The CDR3 DNA is TGCAGCGTCCCCATGCGAGGGAGGACAGATACGCAGTATTTT.

This chain's CDR3 is CASRSGTVYEQYF. The CDR3 nucleotides read TGTGCCAGCAGATCCGGGACAGTCTACGAGCAGTACTTC. The genes are TRBV7-9 and TRBJ2-7; 7 bases map to TRBD1. This CDR3 comprises 13 residues. Germline V lookup: CDR1 SEHNR, CDR2 FQNEAQ (reference sequence). V gave up 6 bases and J gave up 3 bases; unmatched junction bases: 5.

The chain employs TRBV4-1 and TRBJ1-1; D unresolved. The CDR3 runs to 14 residues. Germline-derived CDR1 and CDR2 are MGHRA and YSYEKL. Trimming shortened V by 6 bases and J by 1 base, and 12 bases separated the two germline ends. The CDR3 nucleotides read TGCGCCAGCAGTTACGACACAAGGAACACTGAAGCTTTCTTT. Residues: CASSYDTRNTEAFF.

This clone showed up just once. The chain combines TRBV3-1 (or the pseudogene TRBV3-2) with TRBJ2-3, with TRBD2 matching 14 bases. V lost 3 bases, J lost 3 bases, and 2 bases stayed unmatched. The CDR3 is made up of 16 amino acids. Germline CDR1 and CDR2: LGHDT and YNNKEL (reference sequence). CDR3 sequence (DNA): TGTGCCAGCAGCCACCGACTAGCGGGGGGGACAGATACGCAGTATTTT. Its protein is CASSHRLAGGTDTQYF.

The rearrangement links TRBV23-1 to TRBJ1-2; no reliable D call. TRBV23-1 is known as an ORF, though its function is uncertain. The CDR3 loop spans 17 amino acids. Trimming stripped 2 bases from V and 2 bases from J, with 18 bases between. The CDR3 DNA reads TGCGCCAGCAGTCAACCCCGTTGCAGGCGACGGAACTATGGCTACACCTTC. Amino acids: CASSQPRCRRRNYGYTF.

V gene TRBV12-3 or TRBV12-4 combines with J gene TRBJ2-1; D possibly corresponds to TRBD2 (5 bases). V lost 2 bases to trimming and J lost 11 bases, with 10 bases between them. This CDR3 contains 12 residues. The CDR3 nucleotides are TGTGCCAGCAGTTTACTCCCGGGGAAGCAGTTCTTC. This encodes CASSLLPGKQFF.

The genes are TRBV7-2 and TRBJ1-2; the match to TRBD1 covers 7 bases. Germline assignment: CDR1 SGHTA and CDR2 FQGNSA. This CDR3 has 13 amino acids. Trimming took 6 bases from V and 4 from J; bases not matched to a gene: 5. As DNA, the CDR3 is TGTGCCAGCAGACGACAGGGTACCTATGGCTACACCTTC. Translated, it gives CASRRQGTYGYTF.

The CDR3 coding sequence is TGTGCCAGCAGCCCGGGGACAGCATCCTATGGCTACACCTTC. Translating it yields CASSPGTASYGYTF. This chain uses TRBV3-1 (or the pseudogene TRBV3-2) with TRBJ1-2, with 7 positions matching TRBD1. The CDR3 runs to 14 residues. The trim removed 4 bases at V and 4 bases at J, leaving 6 bases unmatched. Germline loops: CDR1 LGHDT, CDR2 YNNKEL (reference sequence).

This chain uses TRBV2 with TRBJ1-2, with 10 bases aligning to TRBD1. CDR3 length: 17 amino acids. Germline values: CDR1 SNHLY, CDR2 FYNNEI. With V trimmed by 3 bases and J by 6 bases, 13 bases remained unmatched. The CDR3 sequence is CASSDRDRGPRPHGYTF. The CDR3 nucleotides are TGTGCCAGCAGTGACCGAGACAGGGGGCCCCGACCGCATGGCTACACCTTC.

This chain connects TRBV3-1 (or the pseudogene TRBV3-2) to TRBJ2-1; D possibly corresponds to TRBD2 (7 bases). The CDR3 has 13 residues. Trimming left V 0 bases short and J 15 bases short, with 15 bases between. The germline gives CDR1 LGHDT, CDR2 YNNKEL (reference sequence). The CDR3 DNA reads TGTGCCAGCAGCCAAGATGAGGGGGGGCCGAGGTTCTTC. Its protein product is CASSQDEGGPRFF.

The gene calls are TRBV18 and TRBJ2-6, with unresolved D. V was clipped by 4 bases and J by 0 bases, with 10 bases between them. Per the germline V gene, CDR1 is KGHSH and CDR2 is LQKENI. The CDR3 runs 16 residues. Written as DNA, the CDR3 is TGTGCCAGCTCACTAAATCGAGACTCTGGGGCCAACGTCCTGACTTTC. This encodes CASSLNRDSGANVLTF.

This sequence joins TRBV27 and TRBJ2-7, with 9 nucleotides matching TRBD1. This CDR3 has 13 amino acids. CDR1 is MNHEY and CDR2 is SMNVEV in the germline V gene (reference sequence). V lost 10 bases and J lost 1; bases outside the gene matches: 5. Here the CDR3 reads CATLGQGSYEQYF. In nucleotides, the CDR3 is TGTGCCACCCTAGGACAGGGGTCCTACGAGCAGTACTTC.

The chain employs TRBV3-1 (or the pseudogene TRBV3-2) and TRBJ2-7; D possibly corresponds to TRBD1 (5 bases). Germline V CDR1 and CDR2: LGHDT, YNNKEL (reference sequence). V lost 2 bases and J 6 bases, leaving 11 bases between the germline ends. CDR3 length equals 13 residues. The CDR3 nucleotides read TGTGCCAGCAGCCAACGTACAGGTGGCGAGCAGTACTTC. This codes for CASSQRTGGEQYF.

The chain couples TRBV2 to TRBJ1-2; 10 nucleotides align to TRBD1. The V and J ends lost 5 bases and 2 bases, in that order; junction bases with no gene match: 2. This CDR3 region has 14 residues. Germline loops: CDR1 SNHLY, CDR2 FYNNEI. The CDR3 sequence is CASSWGQGNYGYTF. DNA for the CDR3: TGTGCCAGCAGTTGGGGACAGGGGAACTATGGCTACACCTTC.

The chain carries TRBV5-1 and TRBJ1-1; D remains unclear. Per the germline V gene, CDR1 is SGHRS and CDR2 is YFSETQ. The germline V and J ends were trimmed by 4 bases and 5 bases, with 18 bases remaining between them. The CDR3 has 15 amino acids. The DNA for the CDR3 is TGCGCCAGCAGCGGCGACGCGGGCGCCGGTACTGAAGCTTTCTTT. Residues: CASSGDAGAGTEAFF.

J is TRBJ2-3 and V is TRBV11-2; D gene unclear. The V end lost 1 base, the J end lost 3 bases, and 11 bases lay between the germline ends. This CDR3 has 15 amino acids. Germline CDR1 SGHAT, CDR2 FQNNGV. The CDR3 bases are TGTGCCAGCAGCTTAGTGCAAACCGGGACAGATACGCAGTATTTT. As protein: CASSLVQTGTDTQYF. Looking up the rest from reference TRBV11-2 and TRBJ2-3 gives the full variable domain: EAGVAQSPRYKIIEKRQSVAFWCNPISGHATLYWYQQILGQGPKLLIQFQNNGVVDDSQLPKDRFSAERLKGVDSTLKIQPAKLEDSAVYLCASSLVQTGTDTQYFGPGTRLTVL.

Details on this clone: Other DNA sequences in this specimen translate into the identical CDR3. The chain has TRBV6-1 and TRBJ1-1, with D unclear. Trimming pared 1 base from V and 8 bases from J, leaving 8 bases between. There are 12 residues in the CDR3. Looked up from germline, CDR1 is MNHNS and CDR2 is SASEGT. CDR3 DNA sequence: TGTGCCAGCAGTGAAGTTGGAGGCGAAGCTTTCTTT. Its protein product is CASSEVGGEAFF.

As DNA, the CDR3 is TGTGCCAGCAACGTCCTCAGGGCCGGTGATGGCTACACCTTC. It encodes CASNVLRAGDGYTF. The rearrangement joins TRBV7-9 to TRBJ1-2; TRBD1 is a possible D gene (5 bases). Germline CDR1 SEHNR, CDR2 FQNEAQ (reference sequence). V dropped 7 bases and J dropped 6 bases, with 18 bases sitting between them. There are 14 residues in the CDR3.